The T cell receptor beta chain described here comes from a study of cytomegalovirus exposure and HLA in healthy donors. Study-level points and caveats: Most TCR beta V segments were productive about 87% or about 30% of the time in an earlier analysis.

Regarding this clone: Its matching antigen is unknown.

CDR1 and CDR2 (germline): LNHNV, YYDKDF (reference sequence). V was clipped by 2 bases and J by 5 bases, with 4 bases between them. The CDR3 totals 12 residues. The PCR employed 60 Vbeta primers together with 13 Jbeta primers. Per the original methods: A later analysis counted 80 million or so unique TCR beta chains, 9.5 million to 13 million shared. Sequenced by immunoSEQ multiplex PCR; TCRdb stores in-frame clones only, minus some. D and trimming come from the DNA, and the V and J calls and clone size come from that table. This table has about 200,000 clones, 80% to 90% appearing once. The clonotype originates from a man between 35 and 55 years old in good health and CMV-seropositive. J is TRBJ2-1 and V is TRBV15; D uncertain. The material sequenced was PBMCs. CDR3: CATSRSDNEQFF. In DNA form, the CDR3 reads TGTGCCACCAGCAGATCTGACAATGAGCAGTTCTTC. The whole variable domain, remainder taken from reference TRBV15 and TRBJ2-1, is DAMVIQNPRYQVTQFGKPVTLSCSQTLNHNVMYWYQQKSSQAPKLLFHYYDKDFNNEADTPDNFQSRRPNTSFCFLDIRSPGLGDTAMYLCATSRSDNEQFFGPGTRLTVL.